The TCR beta chain under discussion was sequenced for a study of blood T cell repertoires in COVID-19 (dated by TCRdb to the early 2020s). Concerning the study at large: The collaborator samples originated in the United States, Italy and Spain and spanned the acute and convalescent phases of COVID-19. Sample metadata almost always included a de-identified subject ID, COVID-19 status, age in years and sex. The samples were drawn from two sources: the first 160 participants of the ongoing ImmuneRACE study, and 1,254 subjects contributed by 6 global collaborators. The repertoires were released in a freely available public database meant as a resource for research on the immune response to SARS-CoV-2. Where HLA class I and class II types were available, the types were taken from metadata supplied by the sample provider, not from assay-based typing. Subjects who had been exposed to COVID-19, were actively infected with it, or had recovered from it provided the deeply sampled blood TCRbeta repertoires that made up the dataset. The prospective study material was composed of cDNA or gDNA derived from T cells, B-cell-depleted T cells, or PBMCs. What the study reported, not specific to this receptor: How much clinical and demographic metadata was included differed by source and by participant, and the metadata was provided uncurated.

This clone was found once. The antigen it recognizes is unknown. Base quality data are lacking; no much larger clone is found one base away. In Seattle, one collaborating source enrolled patients while the infection was active and tracked those patients longitudinally over the course of disease. Whole blood was collected in K2EDTA tubes by collaborating institutions according to the institutions' own protocols. For TCRbeta analysis, collaborators shipped samples in one of three forms: frozen whole blood, isolated PBMCs, or DNA extracted from either of those sample types. TCRbeta CDR3 regions were amplified from genomic DNA using the immunoSEQ Assay, a bias-controlled multiplex PCR. The original methods were these. Nucleated cell counts per sample were estimated from amplification of reference gene primers within the assay. Sequence reads were collapsed and filtered to measure the absolute abundance of every unique TCRbeta CDR3 rearrangement. For each sample, productive Simpson clonality was calculated as the square root of Simpson's diversity index across productive rearrangements. The table comes from immuneACCESS by way of TCRdb, which keeps in-frame sequences with V and J called. Part of the clones is missing from these tables; in studies checked, under half for an unresolved V gene and the rest for unknown reasons. That table gives V, J and clone size, and the DNA gave D and trimming. The sample table holds roughly 460,000 clones, of which approximately 90% were seen once. The ten largest clonotypes hold less than 0.95% of the sample.

The sequence was obtained from a man between 18 and 35 years old with COVID-19, enrolled during active disease. Sequenced sample: peripheral blood.

The nucleotide sequence reads TGTGCCACCAGATTTACCCGGGACAGTTCCTATGGCTACACCTTC. This encodes CATRFTRDSSYGYTF. Recombination joined TRBV24-1 with TRBJ1-2; 7 central nucleotides agree with TRBD1. Including the terminal cysteine and phenylalanine, the CDR3 comprises 15 residues. Of the read, only the CDR3 DNA is kept; its 45 bases are in frame from base 1. CDR1 and CDR2 are read off the germline V gene as KGHDR and SFDVKD. The V end gives up 7 bases and the J end 4 bases, leaving 11 bases in the junction not matched to a gene.